Below are 23 T cell receptor beta chains sequenced from a single sample in a study of T cells in Graves' hyperthyroidism and ophthalmopathy (dated 2019 in TCRdb). Library preparation employed multiplex PCR. Sequencing was carried out with an Illumina HiSeq 2000. The TCR beta CDR3 regions were amplified from RNA transcripts. A first-round RT-PCR of the TCR CDR3 used the HTBI primer set with the Qiagen OneStep RT-PCR kit. Through fastp at Q25 and MiXCR, TCRdb rebuilt clones from the public reads, retaining in-frame beta chains. Identical CDR3 protein sequences are pooled into one entry, listed with their most common genes and DNA. The sample table records some 500,000 distinct CDR3 sequences; roughly a quarter of these occur just once. The ten largest clonotypes hold about 10% of the sample. Specimen: blood. These receptor sequences come from a woman aged 25 to 39 with Graves' ophthalmopathy.

This chain connects TRBV3-1 to TRBJ1-5; no definite D call. Germline CDR1 reads LGHDT; CDR2 reads YNNKEL (reference sequence). This CDR3 is built from 18 residues. The V end was cut by 0 bases, the J end by 6 bases, with 21 bases between. The CDR3 sequence is CASSQDWSPVGSTQPQHF. The CDR3 nucleotides read TGTGCCAGCAGCCAAGATTGGTCCCCCGTGGGGTCTACTCAGCCCCAGCATTTT.

This clonotype was found a few times. The chain uses TRBV20-1 and TRBJ1-1; 7 positions match TRBD1. The germline CDR1 and CDR2 sequences are DFQATT and SNEGSKA (reference sequence). With 6 bases clipped from V and 3 bases from J, the junction kept 7 bases outside the gene matches. This CDR3 is built from 13 residues. CDR3 in amino acids: CSAMTTGDTEAFF. The DNA for the CDR3 is TGCAGTGCCATGACTACAGGGGACACTGAAGCTTTCTTT.

Many counts were recorded for this clonotype. The chain couples TRBV6-1 to TRBJ1-1, with 9 bases lining up with TRBD1. CDR1 and CDR2 (germline): MNHNS, SASEGT. The J segment lost 11 bases and the V segment lost 6 bases, leaving 10 bases of the junction unmatched. The CDR3 totals 13 residues. CDR3 sequence: CASSLWTGVIAFF. The CDR3 DNA is TGTGCCAGCAGCCTCTGGACAGGGGTTATTGCTTTCTTT.

The table lists this clonotype with many counts. The rearrangement joins TRBV20-1 to TRBJ2-2, with D possibly being TRBD1 or TRBD2 (5 bases each). Germline values: CDR1 DFQATT, CDR2 SNEGSKA (reference sequence). The CDR3 consists of 17 residues. V shed 0 bases and J shed 0 bases, with 14 bases lying between them. CDR3 sequence: CSARDTRDPANTGELFF. The CDR3 DNA reads as TGCAGTGCTAGAGATACCCGGGACCCCGCGAACACCGGGGAGCTGTTTTTT.

Concerning this clonotype itself: This may stem from a read error, because a much larger clone lies one nucleotide away. The chain is built from TRBV7-3 and TRBJ1-6, with D uncertain. The CDR3 is 14 residues long. The V and J ends lost 8 bases and 4 bases respectively, with 12 bases between them. The germline V gene encodes CDR1 SGHTA and CDR2 FQGTGA. Here the CDR3 reads CASGSTPYNSPLHF. The CDR3 region has the DNA TGTGCCAGCGGCTCGACACCTTATAATTCACCCCTCCACTTT.

This chain joins TRBV20-1 and TRBJ2-7; 9 bases agree with TRBD2. J gave up 2 bases and V 3 bases, and 17 bases lay outside the gene matches. The CDR3 runs 18 residues. Germline CDR1 is DFQATT and CDR2 is SNEGSKA (reference sequence). The DNA for the CDR3 is TGCAGTGCTAGGAACAGGGGTTTTGTAGCGGGAGTAACCTACGAGCAGTACTTC. Translating it yields CSARNRGFVAGVTYEQYF.

This clonotype was seen a handful of times. The chain recombines TRBV5-4 with TRBJ2-7, with D perhaps matching TRBD2 (6 bases). Looked up from germline, CDR1 is SGHNT and CDR2 is YYREEE (reference sequence). The CDR3 is 17 amino acids. V lost 4 bases to trimming and J lost 0 bases, with 20 bases between them. CDR3 sequence: CASSVGGRGGSSYEQYF. DNA for the CDR3: TGTGCCAGCAGCGTGGGAGGAAGGGGCGGTAGCTCCTACGAGCAGTACTTC.

This clonotype was counted only a few times. The chain joins TRBV4-3 to TRBJ1-3; no definite D call. There are 12 residues in the CDR3. The germline V gene encodes CDR1 LGHNA and CDR2 YSLEER. Trimming stripped 3 bases from V and 8 bases from J, with 8 bases between. The CDR3 sequence: CASSQEGDTIYF. CDR3 coding DNA: TGCGCCAGCAGCCAGGAGGGTGACACCATATATTTT.

The V call is TRBV27, the J call TRBJ2-2; no definite D call. V lost 4 bases and J lost 0, with 15 bases in between. The germline V gene encodes CDR1 MNHEY and CDR2 SMNVEV (reference sequence). The CDR3 loop spans 17 amino acids. The CDR3 DNA reads as TGTGCCAGCAGTTCACATCTCGCAGGCACGAACACCGGGGAGCTGTTTTTT. Protein product: CASSSHLAGTNTGELFF.

This clonotype was seen many times. The V and J genes are TRBV30 and TRBJ2-7; D tentatively fits TRBD1 or TRBD2 (5 bases each). V dropped 1 base and J dropped 6 bases, with 13 bases sitting between them. The CDR3 is 13 residues long. Germline loops: CDR1 GTSNPN, CDR2 SVGIG (reference sequence). CDR3 in amino acids: CAWSEEGTTEQYF. The CDR3, as DNA: TGTGCCTGGAGTGAGGAAGGGACCACCGAGCAGTACTTC.

This clonotype was detected ten times or more. The chain's CDR3 is CASSSGDRSYEQYF. The CDR3 bases are TGTGCCAGCAGTTCAGGGGACCGCTCCTACGAGCAGTACTTC. The V and J genes are TRBV27 and TRBJ2-7; D perhaps matches TRBD1 (6 bases). The CDR3 has 14 residues. Trimming stripped 4 bases from V and 0 bases from J, with 10 bases between. In germline, CDR1 is MNHEY, CDR2 SMNVEV (reference sequence).

This clonotype was seen many times. V gene TRBV20-1 combines with J gene TRBJ2-5, with 12 bases matching TRBD2. CDR3 length equals 15 residues. The ends lost 6 bases at V and 4 bases at J; junction bases unmatched: 9. CDR1 is DFQATT, CDR2 SNEGSKA, per germline (reference sequence). The CDR3 region is CSASTSGGLIETQYF. The CDR3 bases are TGCAGTGCGAGTACTAGCGGGGGGTTGATAGAGACCCAGTACTTC.

V is TRBV6-2 or TRBV6-3 and J is TRBJ1-1, with D tentatively TRBD1 (5 bases). This CDR3 comprises 19 residues. Germline CDR1 and CDR2: MNHEY and SVGEGT. Trimming cost V 2 bases and J 2 bases, with 24 bases left between them. The CDR3 region has the DNA TGTGCCAGCAGTTACAGACGTCTCCTGGTGGGGCCAGGAAACACTGAAGCTTTCTTT. Residues: CASSYRRLLVGPGNTEAFF.

This chain connects TRBV5-1 to TRBJ2-5, with 7 bases fitting TRBD1. The V gene's germline CDR1 is SGHRS and CDR2 YFSETQ. V trimming: 3 bases; J trimming: 5 bases; junction bases outside the gene matches: 10. CDR3 size: 15 residues. The CDR3 coding sequence is TGCGCCAGCAGCTCAACAGGGGAACACACGGAGACCCAGTACTTC. The encoded protein is CASSSTGEHTETQYF.

V usage is TRBV12-3 or TRBV12-4 and J usage is TRBJ1-5; 7 bases match TRBD1. After removal of 6 bases from V and 4 bases from J, the junction contained 6 bases not matched to a gene. The CDR3 consists of 14 residues. The CDR3 DNA reads TGTGCCAGCAGCTCCGGGACAGCAAATCAGCCCCAGCATTTT. Protein: CASSSGTANQPQHF.

This clonotype came up many times. The V gene is TRBV10-2, the J gene TRBJ2-2, with 9 positions matching TRBD2. The CDR3 covers 14 residues. Germline V gene data show CDR1 as WSHSY and CDR2 as SAAADI. Trimming at V came to 7 bases and at J to 5 bases, leaving 5 bases not matched to a gene. Written as DNA, the CDR3 is TGCGCCAGCAAGGAGGGACTAGCAACCGGGGAGCTGTTTTTT. As protein: CASKEGLATGELFF.

The chain has TRBV12-3 or TRBV12-4 and TRBJ1-3; D gene ambiguous. The CDR3 length is 15 residues. Trimming cost V 5 bases and J 0 bases, with 11 bases left between them. CDR3 DNA: TGTGCCAGCAGTCCCCGAGGGCACTCTGGAAACACCATATATTTT. The encoded protein is CASSPRGHSGNTIYF.

This clonotype was detected many times. The chain is built from TRBV20-1 and TRBJ2-7, with 7 bases aligning to TRBD1. This CDR3 comprises 13 residues. The V gene end was trimmed by 5 bases and the J gene end by 1 base; junction bases not matched to a gene: 5. Germline V gene lookup returns CDR1 DFQATT and CDR2 SNEGSKA (reference sequence). DNA for the CDR3: TGCAGTGCTGGACGACAGGGATCCTACGAGCAGTACTTC. Translation gives CSAGRQGSYEQYF.

This clonotype has only a few counts. The chain has TRBV7-9 and TRBJ2-5; D not resolved. In germline, CDR1 is SEHNR, CDR2 FQNEAQ (reference sequence). The CDR3 has 15 amino acids. With 3 bases removed from V and 2 bases from J, the gap between germline ends came to 13 bases. CDR3: CASSFLGPQQETQYF. The DNA of the CDR3 is TGTGCCAGCAGCTTCTTAGGGCCTCAGCAAGAGACCCAGTACTTC.

The V and J genes are TRBV6-1 and TRBJ1-1; D is unclear. V lost 6 bases and J lost 3, with 14 bases in between. The CDR3 totals 14 residues. CDR1 and CDR2 (germline): MNHNS, SASEGT. The CDR3 DNA is TGTGCCAGCAGGAGCGGCAGGCCTCACACTGAAGCTTTCTTT. It translates to CASRSGRPHTEAFF.

This clonotype appeared many times. The genes are TRBV29-1 and TRBJ2-5, with D perhaps matching TRBD1 (6 bases). With 7 bases removed from V and 5 bases from J, the gap between germline ends came to 23 bases. Per germline, CDR1 SQVTM and CDR2 ANQGSEA. CDR3 length equals 15 residues. CDR3 DNA sequence: TGCAGCGCCGCGACTGGGACAACAAAGGGGGAGACCCAGTACTTC. It codes for CSAATGTTKGETQYF. Supplemented by reference TRBV29-1 and TRBJ2-5, the full variable domain reads SAVISQKPSRDICQRGTSLTIQCQVDSQVTMMFWYRQQPGQSLTLIATANQGSEATYESGFVIDKFPISRPNLTFSTLTVSNMSPEDSSIYLCSAATGTTKGETQYFGPGTRLLVL.

This clonotype was detected ten times or more. The V and J genes are TRBV19 and TRBJ2-6; D remains ambiguous. The ends were cut back, 7 bases at V and 5 bases at J, with 18 bases in the middle. Germline loops: CDR1 LNHDA, CDR2 SQIVND (reference sequence). CDR3 length: 16 residues. CDR3 protein: CASKVGIGPRANVLTF. CDR3 nucleotides: TGTGCCAGTAAAGTGGGAATTGGCCCGAGGGCCAACGTCCTGACTTTC.

A few counts support this clonotype. The chain employs TRBV30 and TRBJ1-2, with 7 bases aligning to TRBD1. After removal of 3 bases from V and 2 bases from J, the junction contained 6 bases not matched to a gene. CDR3 size: 14 residues. The germline V gene encodes CDR1 GTSNPN and CDR2 SVGIG (reference sequence). The CDR3 coding sequence is TGTGCCTGGAGGGAGACAGGGATCAACTATGGCTACACCTTC. Translated: CAWRETGINYGYTF.